This T cell receptor (beta chain) was identified in a study of T cell repertoires in cytomegalovirus infection. Across the whole study: Signatures in public TCR beta sequences pointed to both CMV infection and matching HLA type. Study results and caveats: Individuals carrying CMV plus the relevant HLA were identified by cumulative frequency of public TCR beta families. HLA-C-restricted CMV clonotypes gave the most frequent clonotype in two of eight donors.

Details on this clonotype: Its antigen is not identified. A single base separates this from a much larger clone, so it may be a read error. Since no conserved phenylalanine or tryptophan closes the CDR3, a read error is the likely cause.

TCRdb re-derived calls from the reads in MiXCR, one entry per CDR3 protein. The sample consists of fewer than 550,000 distinct CDR3 sequences, more than 15% of them appearing once. V shed 7 bases and J 7 bases; nucleotides not matched to a gene: 18. Germline assignment: CDR1 LGHNA and CDR2 YSLEER. The length of the CDR3 is 17 residues. This receptor was identified in a human donor in good health (CMV status not recorded). Some clones in this sample may be carry-over from other donors' samples. Sequencing was carried out using CD8+ T cells from PBMCs. The genes are TRBV4-3 and TRBJ2-1; TRBD2 agrees at 8 bases. The DNA of the CDR3 is TGCGCCAGCACCCCTGTCGGGGGGGGGATGATAGCGAATGAGCAGTTCTTA. This gives the protein CASTPVGGGMIANEQFL.